The 9 T cell receptor beta chains below come from one sample, sequenced in a study of blood T cell repertoires in COVID-19. The method was immunoSEQ multiplex PCR; TCRdb's version includes in-frame clones alone and lacks a portion of them. The repertoire has around 300,000 clones, approximately 84% of them found once; the top ten carry 2% to 2.5%. The sample comprised peripheral blood. The origin of the receptors is a woman in her 30s who had recovered from COVID-19.

The rearrangement joins TRBV28 to TRBJ1-2; D is unclear. The CDR3 contains 14 residues. CDR1 MDHEN and CDR2 SYDVKM come from the germline V gene. The germline V and J ends were trimmed by 2 bases and 7 bases, with 14 bases remaining between them. This chain's CDR3 is CASSLRGVVRGYTF. The DNA of the CDR3 is TGTGCCAGCAGTTTACGGGGAGTCGTTCGTGGCTACACCTTC.

The chain has TRBV4-2 and TRBJ2-1; 9 bases match TRBD2. The CDR3 sequence is 17 residues long. Germline V gene lookup returns CDR1 LGHNA and CDR2 YNFKEQ. V was clipped by 4 bases and J by 2 bases; unmatched bases: 9. CDR3 loop: CASSLKVGGGAYNEQFF. The CDR3 nucleotides read TGTGCCAGCAGCCTAAAAGTCGGCGGGGGGGCCTACAATGAGCAGTTCTTC.

J is TRBJ1-6 and V is TRBV9; D ambiguous. Germline loops: CDR1 SGDLS, CDR2 YYNGEE. The CDR3 runs to 14 residues. Trimming took off 0 bases at V and 9 bases at J, with 10 bases between the two ends. The CDR3 loop reads CASSVAPQSSPLHF. The CDR3 DNA follows: TGTGCCAGCAGCGTAGCTCCACAGTCTTCACCCCTCCACTTT.

The rearrangement uses TRBV27 and TRBJ1-5; 7 positions agree with TRBD1. The V gene's germline CDR1 is MNHEY and CDR2 SMNVEV (reference sequence). This CDR3 comprises 13 residues. J gave up 7 bases and V 6 bases, and 6 bases lay outside the gene matches. The DNA for the CDR3 is TGTGCCAGCAGCCCTGACAGGGCACAGCCCCAGCATTTT. Translating gives CASSPDRAQPQHF.

V is TRBV5-4 and J is TRBJ1-5; 8 bases agree with TRBD1. Germline V gives CDR1 SGHNT, CDR2 YYREEE (reference sequence). CDR3 length: 13 residues. The V segment lost 3 bases and the J segment 7 bases; nucleotides outside the gene matches: 3. CDR3 residues: CASSSGTGQPQHF. CDR3 DNA sequence: TGTGCCAGCAGCTCGGGGACAGGCCAGCCCCAGCATTTT.

The CDR3 loop is CASSFGGQWYNEQFF. The DNA for the CDR3 is TGTGCCAGCAGTTTCGGGGGACAGTGGTACAATGAGCAGTTCTTC. V usage is TRBV27 and J usage is TRBJ2-1; a possible D gene is TRBD1 (7 bases). V was pared by 3 bases and J by 4 bases, with 13 bases between. The CDR3 sequence is 15 residues long. The germline CDR1 and CDR2 sequences are MNHEY and SMNVEV (reference sequence).

This sequence joins TRBV6-2 or TRBV6-3 and TRBJ2-5; 8 nucleotides match TRBD2. The CDR3 is made up of 17 amino acids. The germline gives CDR1 MNHEY, CDR2 SVGEGT. V trimming: 6 bases; J trimming: 4 bases; junction bases outside the gene matches: 16. The CDR3: CASSLGTRRAGGETQYF. CDR3 sequence (DNA): TGTGCCAGCAGCCTCGGGACTAGACGGGCGGGAGGAGAGACCCAGTACTTC.

This chain joins TRBV29-1 and TRBJ2-7; unclear D gene. The V gene's germline CDR1 is SQVTM and CDR2 ANQGSEA. This CDR3 is built from 13 residues. The ends were cut back, 6 bases at V and 3 bases at J, with 15 bases in the middle. CDR3: CSVQTGGLYEQYF. CDR3 sequence (DNA): TGCAGCGTCCAAACCGGCGGCCTCTACGAGCAGTACTTC.

The chain is built from TRBV29-1 and TRBJ2-7, with D possibly being TRBD2 (5 bases). The CDR3 runs to 13 residues. V was clipped by 4 bases and J by 3 bases, with 13 bases between them. The germline V gene has CDR1 SQVTM and CDR2 ANQGSEA. CDR3 bases: TGCAGCGTTGGAAGAGAGGGTTTCTACGAGCAGTACTTC. This encodes CSVGREGFYEQYF.